The 8 T cell receptor beta chains below come from one sample, sequenced in a study of blood T cells in healthy people across ages. Combining a sample-barcoded 5' primer with a J-beta primer mix, a second PCR ran for about 7 to 11 cycles. Via MiXCR, TCRdb re-called the 5' RACE reads, giving one row per CDR3 protein. This table holds fewer than 800,000 distinct CDR3 sequences, about 34% found once. Sample: blood. These receptors were obtained from a woman of 80 years or more in good health.

The table lists this clonotype with a few counts. A much bigger clone sits one base away, suggesting this may be a read error. The chain employs TRBV7-2 and TRBJ2-1; 9 nucleotides agree with TRBD2. The DNA end lines up better with TRBJ2-7; the J call may be wrong. The V gene's germline CDR1 is SGHTA and CDR2 FQGNSA. This CDR3 has 17 residues. The CDR3 region is CASSLAGAGGSYNEQYF. The DNA of the CDR3 is TGTGCCAGCAGCTTAGCAGGAGCGGGGGGCTCCTACAATGAGCAGTACTTC.

Concerning this clonotype: Possible read error: a much larger clone is one base away. The chain recombines TRBV9 with TRBJ2-1, with 11 nucleotides matching TRBD2. V lost 0 bases to trimming and J lost 5 bases; unmatched junction nucleotides: 1. The germline CDR1 and CDR2 sequences are SGDLS and YYNGEE. The CDR3 is 15 residues long. For the CDR3, the DNA is TGTGCCAGCAGCGTAGTTAGCGGGGGGGACAATGAGCAGTTCTTC. Protein sequence: CASSVVSGGDNEQFF.

The genes are TRBV7-2 and TRBJ2-3, with D perhaps TRBD2 (6 bases). Germline V gene data show CDR1 as SGHTA and CDR2 as FQGNSA. The V and J ends lost 4 bases and 1 base respectively, with 12 bases between them. The CDR3 length is 15 residues. The CDR3 nucleotides read TGTGCCAGCAGCTCGGGGAAGCGGGGCACAGATACGCAGTATTTT. Encoded protein: CASSSGKRGTDTQYF.

This clonotype was seen at least ten times. The chain has TRBV21-1 and TRBJ2-3; no check of the table's D call, TRBD1, against the DNA was made. TRBV21-1 has pseudogene status. This CDR3 contains 18 residues. CDR3 region: CASSKGGLDLPSTDTQYF. Here the CDR3 DNA reads TGTGCCAGCAGCAAAGGGGGCTTAGATTTACCAAGCACAGATACGCAGTATTTT.

The genes are TRBV2 and TRBJ1-2; TRBD1 aligns across 8 bases. From germline, CDR1 is SNHLY and CDR2 FYNNEI. J was trimmed by 12 bases and V by 5 bases; bases with no gene match: 8. This CDR3 comprises 12 residues. CDR3 amino acids: CASSLQTGDNTF. The CDR3 DNA sequence: TGTGCCAGCAGTCTCCAGACAGGGGACAACACCTTC.

At least ten counts were recorded for this clonotype. The gene calls are TRBV5-1 and TRBJ2-1; 9 nucleotides agree with TRBD1. Trimming removed 3 bases from V and 7 bases from J; junction bases left unmatched: 5. The germline V gene encodes CDR1 SGHRS and CDR2 YFSETQ. The CDR3 has 14 amino acids. CDR3 DNA: TGCGCCAGCAGCTGGGGACAGGGACCTAATGAGCAGTTCTTC. This gives the protein CASSWGQGPNEQFF.

This clonotype came up a few times. This CDR3 is CASSARPTGGYTF. CDR3 nucleotides: TGTGCCAGCAGTGCGAGGCCCACCGGGGGCTACACCTTC. This chain uses TRBV27 with TRBJ1-2; D unresolved. This CDR3 has 13 amino acids. Germline V gene sequence: CDR1 MNHEY, CDR2 SMNVEV (reference sequence). V dropped 5 bases and J dropped 8 bases, with 15 bases sitting between them.

This clonotype has more than one count but fewer than ten. The rearrangement joins TRBV28 to TRBJ2-1; TRBD2 aligns across 10 bases. This CDR3 has 16 amino acids. V shed 5 bases and J 7 bases; nucleotides not matched to a gene: 11. Germline values: CDR1 MDHEN, CDR2 SYDVKM. The chain's CDR3 is CASSPPQAGGPNEQFF. DNA for the CDR3: TGTGCCAGCAGTCCCCCCCAAGCGGGGGGGCCTAATGAGCAGTTCTTC.